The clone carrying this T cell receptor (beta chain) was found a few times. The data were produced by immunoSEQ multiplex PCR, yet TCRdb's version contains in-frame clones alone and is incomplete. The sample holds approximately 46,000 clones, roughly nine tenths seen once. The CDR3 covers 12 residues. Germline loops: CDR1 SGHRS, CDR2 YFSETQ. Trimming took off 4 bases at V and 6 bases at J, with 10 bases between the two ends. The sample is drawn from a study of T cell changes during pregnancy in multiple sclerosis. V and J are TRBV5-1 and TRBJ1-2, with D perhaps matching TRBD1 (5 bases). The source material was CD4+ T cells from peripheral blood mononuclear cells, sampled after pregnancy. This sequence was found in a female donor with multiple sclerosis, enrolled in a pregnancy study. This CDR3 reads CASSKTADGYTF. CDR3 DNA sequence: TGCGCCAGCAGCAAGACAGCCGATGGCTACACCTTC. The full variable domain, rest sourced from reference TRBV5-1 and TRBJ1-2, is KAGVTQTPRYLIKTRGQQVTLSCSPISGHRSVSWYQQTPGQGLQFLFEYFSETQRNKGNFPGRFSGRQFSNSRSEMNVSTLELGDSALYLCASSKTADGYTFGSGTRLTVV.